Listed here are 6 T cell receptor beta chains from one sample, sequenced in a study of T cells in localized non-small cell lung cancer. Some clones are missing from TCRdb's copy, which holds only in-frame ones; the method was immunoSEQ multiplex PCR. The data show approximately 1,400 clones, with 25% seen just once and around 15% held by the top ten. Sequenced material: lung tumor tissue, taken before any cancer treatment. These receptors came from a woman aged 35 to 70 with stage I lung adenocarcinoma.

V and J are TRBV19 and TRBJ2-2; D unresolved. The germline V and J ends were trimmed by 0 bases and 0 bases, with 14 bases remaining between them. The CDR3 contains 18 residues. Germline V CDR1 and CDR2: LNHDA, SQIVND (reference sequence). CDR3 amino acids: CASSIEGPTTSNTGELFF. The CDR3 DNA reads TGTGCCAGTAGTATAGAAGGACCTACCACTTCGAACACCGGGGAGCTGTTTTTT. Using reference TRBV19 and TRBJ2-2 for the parts outside the CDR3, the full variable domain is DGGITQSPKYLFRKEGQNVTLSCEQNLNHDAMYWYRQDPGQGLRLIYYSQIVNDFQKGDIAEGYSVSREKKESFPLTVTSAQKNPTAFYLCASSIEGPTTSNTGELFFGEGSRLTVL.

The chain employs TRBV7-4 and TRBJ2-1; D is ambiguous. Trimming left V 2 bases short and J 8 bases short, with 10 bases between. CDR3 length equals 13 residues. CDR1 is SGHVT, CDR2 SQSDAQ, per germline. Here the CDR3 reads CASSLTPGDEQFF. The CDR3 nucleotides read TGTGCCAGCAGCTTAACCCCTGGGGATGAGCAGTTCTTC. The full variable domain, rest sourced from reference TRBV7-4 and TRBJ2-1, is GAGVSQSPRYKVAKRGRDVALRCDSISGHVTLYWYRQTLGQGSEVLTYSQSDAQRDKSGRPSGRFSAERPERSVSTLKIQRTEQGDSAVYLCASSLTPGDEQFFGPGTRLTVL.

This clone has more than one count but fewer than ten. The genes are TRBV6-8 and TRBJ2-1; 8 nucleotides match TRBD1. Looked up from germline, CDR1 is MNHGY and CDR2 is SAAAGT. The CDR3 loop spans 16 amino acids. V shed 6 bases, J shed 2 bases, and the junction held 9 bases outside the gene matches. The CDR3 loop reads CASRGQGPHTYNEQFF. CDR3 in DNA: TGTGCCAGCAGAGGACAGGGACCGCACACCTACAATGAGCAGTTCTTC.

This clone came up a few times. The chain uses TRBV6-8 and TRBJ2-1; D gene unclear. CDR3 size: 14 residues. Trimming shortened V by 5 bases and J by 0 bases, and 8 bases separated the two germline ends. The germline gives CDR1 MNHGY, CDR2 SAAAGT. This CDR3 reads CASSDVYSYNEQFF. In DNA, the CDR3 is TGTGCCAGCAGTGACGTCTACTCCTACAATGAGCAGTTCTTC.

A few counts support this clone. The CDR3 is CATRDKTQGSSYNEQFF. In DNA form, the CDR3 reads TGTGCCACCAGGGATAAAACCCAGGGATCTTCCTACAATGAGCAGTTCTTC. The chain carries TRBV15 and TRBJ2-1, with a tentative D call TRBD1 (5 bases). The CDR3 has 17 amino acids. Between the trimmed V and J ends, which lost 6 bases and 1 base, there was a span of 19 bases. Germline CDR1 LNHNV, CDR2 YYDKDF (reference sequence). Together with reference TRBV15 and TRBJ2-1, the CDR3 gives the full variable domain: DAMVIQNPRYQVTQFGKPVTLSCSQTLNHNVMYWYQQKSSQAPKLLFHYYDKDFNNEADTPDNFQSRRPNTSFCFLDIRSPGLGDTAMYLCATRDKTQGSSYNEQFFGPGTRLTVL.

This chain joins TRBV6-9 and TRBJ1-2; the D is unclear. Per the germline V gene, CDR1 is MNHGY and CDR2 is SVAAGI. Trimming removed 6 bases at V and 7 bases at J, with 9 bases between. The CDR3 covers 11 residues. The CDR3 loop reads CASRGGFGYTF. The DNA for the CDR3 is TGTGCCAGCAGGGGTGGGTTTGGCTACACCTTC.